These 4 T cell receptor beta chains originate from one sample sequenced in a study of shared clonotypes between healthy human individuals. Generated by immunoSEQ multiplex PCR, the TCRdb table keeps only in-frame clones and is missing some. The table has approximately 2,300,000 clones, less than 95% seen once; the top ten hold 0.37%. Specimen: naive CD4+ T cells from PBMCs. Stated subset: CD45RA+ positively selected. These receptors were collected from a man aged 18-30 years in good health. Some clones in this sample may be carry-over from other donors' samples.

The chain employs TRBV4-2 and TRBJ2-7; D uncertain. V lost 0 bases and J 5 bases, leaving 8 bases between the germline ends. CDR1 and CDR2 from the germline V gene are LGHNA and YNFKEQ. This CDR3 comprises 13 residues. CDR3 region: CASSQDLGNEQYF. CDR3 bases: TGTGCCAGCAGCCAAGATTTGGGCAACGAGCAGTACTTC.

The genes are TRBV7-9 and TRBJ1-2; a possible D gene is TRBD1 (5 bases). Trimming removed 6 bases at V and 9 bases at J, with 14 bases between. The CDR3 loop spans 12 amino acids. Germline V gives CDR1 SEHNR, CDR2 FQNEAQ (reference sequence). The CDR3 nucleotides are TGTGCCAGCAGTTTCAGGGAAAGGAGCTACACCTTC. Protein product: CASSFRERSYTF.

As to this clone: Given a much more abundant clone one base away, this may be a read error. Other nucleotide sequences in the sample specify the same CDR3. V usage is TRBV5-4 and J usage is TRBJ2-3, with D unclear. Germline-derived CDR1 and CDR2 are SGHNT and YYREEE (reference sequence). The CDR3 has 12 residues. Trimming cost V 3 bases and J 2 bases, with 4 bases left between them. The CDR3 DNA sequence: TGTGCCAGCAGCTCGGACACAGATACGCAGTATTTT. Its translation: CASSSDTDTQYF. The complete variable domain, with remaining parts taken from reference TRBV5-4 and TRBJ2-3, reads ETGVTQSPTHLIKTRGQQVTLRCSSQSGHNTVSWYQQALGQGPQFIFQYYREEENGRGNFPPRFSGLQFPNYSSELNVNALELDDSALYLCASSSDTDTQYFGPGTRLTVL.

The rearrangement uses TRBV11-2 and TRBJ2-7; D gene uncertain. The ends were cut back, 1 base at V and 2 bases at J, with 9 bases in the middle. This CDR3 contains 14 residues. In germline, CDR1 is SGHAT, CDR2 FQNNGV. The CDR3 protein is CASSLALLAYEQYF. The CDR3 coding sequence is TGTGCCAGCAGCTTAGCATTGCTAGCCTACGAGCAGTACTTC.